This T cell receptor beta chain was documented in a study of response to subunit inactivated influenza vaccine. V was cut by 8 bases and J by 1 base, with 11 bases left in between. The CDR3 has 13 amino acids. Germline CDR1 is SGHTA and CDR2 is FQGNSA. Each CDR3 protein gets one entry after TCRdb re-called the RT-PCR reads with MiXCR. This sample has about 650,000 distinct CDR3 sequences, with approximately 14% found just once. This material consisted of PBMCs from blood, taken about 11 days after vaccination. The source is a man over 45 who received an inactivated influenza vaccine. This sequence joins TRBV7-2 and TRBJ2-5, with D perhaps matching TRBD1 or TRBD2 (5 bases each). Here the CDR3 reads CASGLRGQETQYF. In DNA, the CDR3 is TGTGCCAGCGGGCTGAGGGGCCAAGAGACCCAGTACTTC.